This T cell receptor (beta chain) was obtained from a study of tumor-infiltrating lymphocytes in primary liver carcinoma. The input was 450 to 500 ng total RNA; TCR beta cDNA was made from it with a constant-region primer. Investigators got TCR beta libraries out of three nested multiplex PCR rounds, done with slightly modified ARM-PCR. Two initial PCR rounds of around 10 cycles each paired TRBV1-TRBV30 forward primers with a C-beta reverse primer. TCRdb analysed the multiplex PCR reads with MiXCR anew, one entry per CDR3 protein. The repertoire holds nearly 50,000 distinct CDR3 sequences, 70% to 80% seen once, with about a quarter in the top ten. CDR1 and CDR2 from the germline V gene are SGDLS and YYNGEE. The CDR3 is 15 amino acids. J gave up 6 bases and V 6 bases, and 11 bases lay outside the gene matches. The roughly 19-33 mg bulk tissue piece was not sorted before simultaneous RNA and DNA extraction. Patients showed chronic HBV infection and an absence of prior treatment.

This TCR was sampled from a man aged 35 to 55 with primary liver carcinoma and hepatitis B virus infection. Sequencing was carried out using liver tumor tissue from sampling region 3. Indicated subset: tumor region T3, left-lateral pole. The rearrangement links TRBV9 to TRBJ2-2; TRBD1 matches 7 bases. The CDR3 reads CASNVRSTGPGELFF. CDR3 bases: TGTGCCAGCAACGTTCGTTCGACAGGGCCCGGGGAGCTGTTTTTT.